The 25 T cell receptor beta chains below were found in one sample sequenced in a study of blood T cell repertoires in COVID-19 (dated by TCRdb to 2019 to 2021). Libraries were constructed by the immunoSEQ multiplex PCR assay. Imported from immuneACCESS, the table was reduced by TCRdb to in-frame sequences with V and J called. These copies leave out some clones; in studies compared against another copy, an unresolved V gene accounts for under half, and the cause of the remainder is not known. The sample data list under 250,000 clones, and roughly 85% of these were observed just once. Roughly 2.7% of the sample is taken by the ten largest. Sequencing was performed on peripheral blood. Every receptor here comes from a woman between 65 and 79 years old with active or convalescent COVID-19.

This clone has more than one count but fewer than ten. The CDR3 bases are TGTGCCATCAGTGAAGGGGGGACAGGGTTTGGCTACACCTTC. It is translated as CAISEGGTGFGYTF. The chain employs TRBV10-3 and TRBJ1-2; 9 positions match TRBD1. The CDR3 runs 14 residues. V shed 3 bases and J 7 bases; nucleotides not matched to a gene: 6. Germline V lookup: CDR1 ENHRY, CDR2 SYGVKD.

This chain joins TRBV6-1 and TRBJ1-2; 7 nucleotides line up with TRBD1. The CDR3 sequence is 18 residues long. The germline CDR1 and CDR2 sequences are MNHNS and SASEGT. V gave up 2 bases and J gave up 3 bases; unmatched junction bases: 15. For the CDR3, the DNA is TGTGCCAGCAGTGAAATGGGACCGTCAGGGGGACAGCACTATGGCTACACCTTC. It encodes CASSEMGPSGGQHYGYTF.

The rearrangement uses TRBV5-6 and TRBJ1-2; perhaps TRBD1 as D (6 bases). Germline-derived CDR1 and CDR2 are SGHDT and YYEEEE. The CDR3 consists of 13 residues. Trimming took 4 bases from V and 7 from J, leaving 14 bases between them. CDR3 sequence reads: CASSAQGYSGYTF. The CDR3 DNA is TGTGCCAGCAGCGCACAGGGTTACTCTGGCTACACCTTC. Looking up the rest from reference TRBV5-6 and TRBJ1-2 gives the full variable domain: DAGVTQSPTHLIKTRGQQVTLRCSPKSGHDTVSWYQQALGQGPQFIFQYYEEEERQRGNFPDRFSGHQFPNYSSELNVNALLLGDSALYLCASSAQGYSGYTFGSGTRLTVV.

The chain uses TRBV19 and TRBJ2-1; no clear D. The V gene lost 0 bases and the J gene lost 2 bases, with 8 bases spanning the gap. This CDR3 contains 15 residues. The germline CDR1 and CDR2 sequences are LNHDA and SQIVND (reference sequence). CDR3 in amino acids: CASSIDGGPYNEQFF. CDR3 DNA sequence: TGTGCCAGTAGTATAGACGGTGGGCCCTACAATGAGCAGTTCTTC.

The V call is TRBV5-1, the J call TRBJ1-1; 7 bases fit TRBD1. The V and J ends lost 9 bases and 1 base, in that order; junction bases with no gene match: 6. This CDR3 spans 13 amino acids. In germline, CDR1 is SGHRS, CDR2 YFSETQ. The CDR3 sequence: CATRDSSNTEAFF. The DNA for the CDR3 is TGCGCCACCCGGGACAGCTCGAACACTGAAGCTTTCTTT.

The chain employs TRBV29-1 and TRBJ2-1; D is uncertain. Germline values: CDR1 SQVTM, CDR2 ANQGSEA. Trimming cost V 1 base and J 2 bases, with 12 bases left between them. The CDR3 sequence is 15 residues long. The CDR3 sequence: CSVEGRATTYNEQFF. CDR3 coding DNA: TGCAGCGTTGAAGGCCGAGCCACTACCTACAATGAGCAGTTCTTC.

V usage is TRBV9 and J usage is TRBJ2-5; possibly TRBD2 for D (6 bases). The V end lost 4 bases, the J end lost 4 bases, and 11 bases lay between the germline ends. The CDR3 contains 13 residues. In germline, CDR1 is SGDLS, CDR2 YYNGEE. In DNA form, the CDR3 reads TGTGCCAGCAGCAAATCCGGGGGAGAGACCCAGTACTTC. It yields the protein CASSKSGGETQYF.

This rearrangement joins TRBV2 to TRBJ1-1; D is possibly TRBD1 (6 bases). CDR3 length: 14 residues. V was cut by 8 bases and J by 5 bases, with 18 bases left in between. The V gene's germline CDR1 is SNHLY and CDR2 FYNNEI. CDR3 in amino acids: CASDRSGQSTEAFF. CDR3 nucleotides: TGTGCCAGCGATAGATCGGGACAATCAACTGAAGCTTTCTTT. Full variable domain (rest looked up from reference TRBV2 and TRBJ1-1): EPEVTQTPSHQVTQMGQEVILRCVPISNHLYFYWYRQILGQKVEFLVSFYNNEISEKSEIFDDQFSVERPDGSNFTLKIRSTKLEDSAMYFCASDRSGQSTEAFFGQGTRLTVV.

The chain carries TRBV7-9 and TRBJ2-7; TRBD2 matches at 12 bases. Germline V gene data show CDR1 as SEHNR and CDR2 as FQNEAQ (reference sequence). The CDR3 is made up of 16 amino acids. The V segment lost 2 bases and the J segment 5 bases; nucleotides outside the gene matches: 7. The CDR3 loop is CASSLYLAGGIDEQYF. For the CDR3, the DNA is TGTGCCAGCAGCTTATATCTAGCGGGAGGGATAGACGAGCAGTACTTC. The whole variable domain, filled in from reference TRBV7-9 and TRBJ2-7, reads DTGVSQNPRHKITKRGQNVTFRCDPISEHNRLYWYRQTLGQGPEFLTYFQNEAQLEKSRLLSDRFSAERPKGSFSTLEIQRTEQGDSAMYLCASSLYLAGGIDEQYFGPGTRLTVT.

This clone was recorded only once. This chain uses TRBV6-1 with TRBJ2-3; TRBD2 aligns across 7 bases. J was trimmed by 0 bases and V by 4 bases; bases with no gene match: 7. CDR3 length: 16 amino acids. Germline V gives CDR1 MNHNS, CDR2 SASEGT. CDR3: CASSGDYRASTDTQYF. Here the CDR3 DNA reads TGTGCCAGCAGTGGGGACTACCGCGCGAGCACAGATACGCAGTATTTT.

The chain carries TRBV5-1 and TRBJ1-2, with D perhaps TRBD1 (6 bases). The CDR3 covers 13 residues. From germline, CDR1 is SGHRS and CDR2 YFSETQ. With 2 bases removed from V and 8 bases from J, the gap between germline ends came to 13 bases. The chain's CDR3 is CASSFGTSQGYTF. CDR3 in DNA: TGCGCCAGCAGCTTTGGGACATCTCAGGGCTACACCTTC.

In its sample, this clone was seen a few times. The same CDR3 is also encoded by other DNA sequences in this sample. The rearrangement uses TRBV5-1 and TRBJ1-2; 9 bases align to TRBD1. J gave up 7 bases and V 4 bases, and 2 bases lay outside the gene matches. This CDR3 contains 12 residues. The germline CDR1 and CDR2 sequences are SGHRS and YFSETQ. The CDR3 here is CASSPGQGGYTF. DNA of the CDR3: TGCGCCAGCAGCCCGGGACAGGGTGGCTACACCTTC. The full variable domain, its missing parts supplied by reference TRBV5-1 and TRBJ1-2, is KAGVTQTPRYLIKTRGQQVTLSCSPISGHRSVSWYQQTPGQGLQFLFEYFSETQRNKGNFPGRFSGRQFSNSRSEMNVSTLELGDSALYLCASSPGQGGYTFGSGTRLTVV.

The rearrangement links TRBV24-1 to TRBJ1-2; possibly TRBD1 for D (6 bases). The V gene's germline CDR1 is KGHDR and CDR2 SFDVKD. The CDR3 loop spans 15 amino acids. Trimming took 5 bases from V and 4 from J, leaving 16 bases between them. The CDR3 coding sequence is TGTGCCACCAGTGCCTCCGGCGGGGGCACCTATGGCTACACCTTC. Amino acid sequence: CATSASGGGTYGYTF.

The V and J genes are TRBV4-3 and TRBJ1-1, with unresolved D. The length of the CDR3 is 13 residues. Trimming left V 5 bases short and J 0 bases short, with 7 bases between. Germline V gene sequence: CDR1 LGHNA, CDR2 YSLEER. The CDR3 DNA follows: TGCGCCAGCAGCTACCACTTGAACACTGAAGCTTTCTTT. This sequence encodes CASSYHLNTEAFF.

This sequence joins TRBV5-1 and TRBJ2-2; 9 bases match TRBD2. After removal of 4 bases from V and 4 bases from J, the junction contained 11 bases not matched to a gene. This CDR3 is built from 17 residues. Per germline, CDR1 SGHRS and CDR2 YFSETQ. The CDR3 is CASSRLLAGPSTGELFF. CDR3 nucleotide sequence: TGCGCCAGCAGCCGATTACTAGCGGGCCCCAGCACCGGGGAGCTGTTTTTT.

The chain has TRBV9 and TRBJ1-6; no reliable D call. V shed 2 bases and J shed 6 bases, with 9 bases lying between them. CDR3 length: 14 amino acids. Germline lookup yields CDR1 SGDLS and CDR2 YYNGEE. The CDR3 reads CASSVVGSNSPLHF. In DNA, the CDR3 is TGTGCCAGCAGCGTCGTCGGGAGTAATTCACCCCTCCACTTT.

This chain uses TRBV6-1 with TRBJ2-7; 8 bases align to TRBD1. This CDR3 region has 15 residues. Trimming took 2 bases from V and 4 from J; bases not matched to a gene: 7. Germline lookup yields CDR1 MNHNS and CDR2 SASEGT. The CDR3 DNA reads as TGTGCCAGCAGTGAATTCGGGACAGGAGGGTACGAGCAGTACTTC. This encodes CASSEFGTGGYEQYF.

The V and J genes are TRBV12-3 or TRBV12-4 and TRBJ2-7; 9 bases align to TRBD1. The CDR3 loop spans 13 amino acids. Losses at the gene ends were 1 base for V and 5 bases for J; bases not matched to a gene: 0. CDR3 DNA: TGTGCCAGCAGTTTAGGACAGGGGGACGAGCAGTACTTC. Its protein is CASSLGQGDEQYF.

V usage is TRBV7-8 and J usage is TRBJ1-1; tentatively, D is TRBD1 (5 bases). Germline assignment: CDR1 SGHVS and CDR2 FQNEAQ. Trimming cost V 1 base and J 3 bases, with 9 bases left between them. This CDR3 is built from 14 residues. The CDR3 loop reads CASSLVGGDTEAFF. The CDR3 bases are TGTGCCAGCAGCTTAGTCGGGGGTGACACTGAAGCTTTCTTT.

The rearrangement joins TRBV7-2 to TRBJ2-7, with TRBD1 matching 8 bases. The CDR3 length is 14 residues. The V gene's germline CDR1 is SGHTA and CDR2 FQGNSA. V trimming: 5 bases; J trimming: 1 base; junction bases outside the gene matches: 4. The CDR3 region has the DNA TGTGCCAGCAGCCCGACAGGGGCGTCCTACGAGCAGTACTTC. This gives the protein CASSPTGASYEQYF.

The rearrangement uses TRBV4-2 and TRBJ1-4, with no clear D. Germline V gene lookup returns CDR1 LGHNA and CDR2 YNFKEQ. The CDR3 has 15 residues. V was shortened by 2 bases and J by 0 bases, with 7 bases between the two germline ends. In nucleotides, the CDR3 is TGTGCCAGCAGCCAAAACACCGCAACTAATGAAAAACTGTTTTTT. This codes for CASSQNTATNEKLFF.

The J gene is TRBJ1-3, the V gene TRBV7-5; TRBD1 is the table's D call and was not checked against the DNA. TRBV7-5 is a pseudogene locus. The length of the CDR3 is 16 residues. The chain's CDR3 is CVRSGSPGGPGNTIYF. The CDR3 nucleotides read TGTGTCAGAAGCGGTTCCCCAGGGGGGCCCGGAAACACCATATATTTT.

This clone has a single count. The J gene is TRBJ2-7, the V gene TRBV5-1, with TRBD2 matching over 10 bases. Per germline, CDR1 SGHRS and CDR2 YFSETQ. Germline trimming cut 0 bases from V and 6 bases from J; bases unmatched to any gene: 6. The CDR3 totals 15 residues. DNA for the CDR3: TGCGCCAGCAGCTTGGCCCTAGCGGGAGAGGCCGAGCAGTACTTC. Protein product: CASSLALAGEAEQYF.

The chain combines TRBV7-2 with TRBJ2-7; 9 bases agree with TRBD2. Germline V CDR1 and CDR2: SGHTA, FQGNSA. The CDR3 runs to 14 residues. The V segment lost 4 bases and the J segment 4 bases; nucleotides outside the gene matches: 5. This chain's CDR3 is CASSSLAGPYEQYF. CDR3 nucleotide sequence: TGTGCCAGCAGCTCTCTAGCGGGGCCTTACGAGCAGTACTTC.

The rearrangement uses TRBV14 and TRBJ1-4; a weak D match, TRBD1 (5 bases). Trimming pared 3 bases from V and 2 bases from J, leaving 10 bases between. From germline, CDR1 is SGHDN and CDR2 FVKESK. The CDR3 sequence is 15 residues long. The chain's CDR3 is CASSHQGRTNEKLFF. The DNA of the CDR3 is TGTGCCAGCAGCCACCAGGGTCGCACTAATGAAAAACTGTTTTTT.